This T cell receptor beta chain was sequenced for a study of blood T cell repertoires in COVID-19. The CDR3 covers 18 residues. CDR1 SEHNR and CDR2 FQNEAQ come from the germline V gene (reference sequence). The V end was cut by 1 base, the J end by 2 bases, with 19 bases between. Measured with immunoSEQ multiplex PCR; TCRdb has only the in-frame clones, and not every one. There are just over 300,000 clones in the sample; around 90% occur only once, and roughly 4.3% lies in the top ten. Participants were aged about 18 to 90 years, lived in about two dozen US areas, and enrolled virtually. This clone appeared a single time.

The TCR originated in a woman aged 18-29 years with acute COVID-19. The chain recombines TRBV7-9 with TRBJ2-3; no clear D. Sequencing used PBMCs or T cells enriched from blood (not recorded which). CDR3: CASSLERYGGVLTDTQYF. The CDR3, as DNA: TGTGCCAGCAGCTTAGAACGGTACGGCGGAGTCCTCACAGATACGCAGTATTTT.